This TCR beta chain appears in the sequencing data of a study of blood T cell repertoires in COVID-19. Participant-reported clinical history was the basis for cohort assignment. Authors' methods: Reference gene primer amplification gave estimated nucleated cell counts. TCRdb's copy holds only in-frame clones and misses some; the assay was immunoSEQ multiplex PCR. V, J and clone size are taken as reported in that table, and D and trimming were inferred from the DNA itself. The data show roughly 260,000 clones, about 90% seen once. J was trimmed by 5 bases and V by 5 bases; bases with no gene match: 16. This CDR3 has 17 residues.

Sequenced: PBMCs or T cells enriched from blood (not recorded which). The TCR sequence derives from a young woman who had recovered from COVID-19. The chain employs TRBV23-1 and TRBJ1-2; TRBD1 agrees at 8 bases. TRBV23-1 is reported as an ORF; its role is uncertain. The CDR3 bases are TGCGCCAGCAGTAACCGGGACAGGTCACGTACTAGGTATGGCTACACCTTC. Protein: CASSNRDRSRTRYGYTF.